A single T cell receptor (beta chain) is shown here with its context. What it binds is unknown. The sample originates from a study of cytomegalovirus exposure and HLA in healthy donors. Germline CDR1 is LNHDA and CDR2 is SQIVND (reference sequence). V trimming: 5 bases; J trimming: 1 base; junction bases outside the gene matches: 6. CDR3 length equals 16 residues. Amplification used 60 Vbeta primers and 13 Jbeta primers. This table comes from immunoSEQ multiplex PCR, and its TCRdb copy is limited to in-frame clones, with some not included. The sample records roughly 150,000 clones, 85% being singletons. Study-wide results and caveats: There were a few CMV-associated chains whose specificity for CMV antigens was confirmed in vitro. Analysis was carried out at a later point, and it linked a missense DCLRE1C variant to TCR beta V- and J-gene trimming.

The TCR sequence derives from a boy between 2 and 10 years old in good health and CMV-seronegative. Sample: PBMCs. This chain links TRBV19 with TRBJ2-7; 12 bases map to TRBD2. The CDR3 sequence is CASSPRLAGASYEQYF. The CDR3 region has the DNA TGTGCCAGTAGTCCGAGACTAGCGGGAGCTTCCTACGAGCAGTACTTC. The full variable domain, its missing parts supplied by reference TRBV19 and TRBJ2-7, is DGGITQSPKYLFRKEGQNVTLSCEQNLNHDAMYWYRQDPGQGLRLIYYSQIVNDFQKGDIAEGYSVSREKKESFPLTVTSAQKNPTAFYLCASSPRLAGASYEQYFGPGTRLTVT.